The 3 T cell receptor beta chains given below trace back to one sample, sequenced in a study of beta chain features in type 1 diabetes. Findings of the study overall: Among patients with Type 1 diabetes, TCRB CDR3s were moderately but significantly shorter in every one of the four CD4+ subsets.

Expressed TCRB transcripts were sequenced because the isolated RNA had all been reverse transcribed beforehand. Libraries were prepared by immunoSEQ multiplex PCR; TCRdb keeps only in-frame clonotypes and omits some of them. The sample holds hundreds of thousands of clones, roughly an eighth seen once. These receptors' antigens are unknown. The sample was naive CD4+ T cells from blood. The source of these receptors is a man between 18 and 29 years old with type 1 diabetes.

The table lists this clone with a few counts. The chain joins TRBV9 to TRBJ1-4; possible D gene TRBD1, 5 bases. CDR1 and CDR2 (germline): SGDLS, YYNGEE. This CDR3 has 15 residues. The V end lost 4 bases, the J end lost 7 bases, and 17 bases lay between the germline ends. CDR3 DNA: TGTGCCAGCAGCCTTACCGGGACCGGAGGTGAAAAACTGTTTTTT. Amino acid sequence: CASSLTGTGGEKLFF.

This clone was counted a few times. The chain is built from TRBV28 and TRBJ2-4, with a possible D match to TRBD2 (5 bases). V lost 6 bases and J 0 bases, leaving 15 bases between the germline ends. Germline V gives CDR1 MDHEN, CDR2 SYDVKM. This CDR3 is 16 amino acids long. The CDR3 nucleotides read TGTGCCAGCAGGGTCGGTGAGGGCCAAGCCAAAAACATTCAGTACTTC. It encodes CASRVGEGQAKNIQYF. Full variable domain (outside the CDR3, taken from reference TRBV28 and TRBJ2-4): DVKVTQSSRYLVKRTGEKVFLECVQDMDHENMFWYRQDPGLGLRLIYFSYDVKMKEKGDIPEGYSVSREKKERFSLILESASTNQTSMYLCASRVGEGQAKNIQYFGAGTRLSVL.

This chain links TRBV30 with TRBJ1-6; no reliable D call. This CDR3 is built from 11 residues. Germline CDR1 GTSNPN, CDR2 SVGIG (reference sequence). Deletions cut 4 bases from V and 4 bases from J, with 2 bases between. The CDR3 coding sequence is TGTGCCTGGAAGTATAATTCACCCCTCCACTTT. Its protein is CAWKYNSPLHF. Full variable domain (outside the CDR3, taken from reference TRBV30 and TRBJ1-6): SQTIHQWPATLVQPVGSPLSLECTVEGTSNPNLYWYRQAAGRGLQLLFYSVGIGQISSEVPQNLSASRPQDRQFILSSKKLLLSDSGFYLCAWKYNSPLHFGNGTRLTVT.